Presented here are 24 T cell receptor beta chains from one specimen sequenced in a study of Graves' ophthalmopathy and Graves' hyperthyroidism. TCR beta CDR3 regions were amplified from RNA transcripts. HTBI primers served in a first-round RT-PCR, which a second-round multiplex PCR followed. TCRdb passed the multiplex PCR reads through MiXCR, listing each CDR3 protein once. The repertoire consists of 500,000 to 700,000 distinct CDR3 sequences, with roughly 40% occurring once and the leading ten covering around 4%. Sequencing used peripheral blood or thyroid tissue (not recorded which). The source is an adult man with Graves' hyperthyroidism.

This clonotype has a count of ten or more. The chain couples TRBV20-1 to TRBJ2-5, with D possibly TRBD2 on 5 matching bases. The V gene's germline CDR1 is DFQATT and CDR2 SNEGSKA (reference sequence). The CDR3 has 14 residues. Trimming removed 0 bases from V and 5 bases from J, with 13 bases in between. The CDR3 protein is CSARDIEGEETQYF. In DNA, the CDR3 is TGCAGTGCTAGAGATATCGAGGGAGAGGAGACCCAGTACTTC.

V and J are TRBV29-1 and TRBJ2-5, with D tentatively TRBD1 (5 bases). The CDR3 has 13 residues. V was clipped by 3 bases and J by 5 bases, with 13 bases between them. Looked up from germline, CDR1 is SQVTM and CDR2 is ANQGSEA. CDR3 bases: TGCAGCGTTGAGGCAGGGCTGTGGGAGACCCAGTACTTC. Translating it yields CSVEAGLWETQYF.

In this sample, this clonotype turned up many times. V gene TRBV19 combines with J gene TRBJ2-7; possible D gene TRBD1, 6 bases. The V gene lost 5 bases and the J gene lost 1 base, with 15 bases spanning the gap. This CDR3 has 15 amino acids. From germline, CDR1 is LNHDA and CDR2 SQIVND (reference sequence). The CDR3 is CASSLTEGGSYEQYF. The CDR3 DNA is TGTGCCAGTAGTCTGACAGAAGGGGGTTCCTACGAGCAGTACTTC. The full variable domain, rest sourced from reference TRBV19 and TRBJ2-7, is DGGITQSPKYLFRKEGQNVTLSCEQNLNHDAMYWYRQDPGQGLRLIYYSQIVNDFQKGDIAEGYSVSREKKESFPLTVTSAQKNPTAFYLCASSLTEGGSYEQYFGPGTRLTVT.

The V gene is TRBV10-3, the J gene TRBJ1-1; D is ambiguous. V shed 4 bases and J shed 0 bases, with 6 bases lying between them. CDR1 and CDR2 from the germline V gene are ENHRY and SYGVKD. The CDR3 runs 13 residues. CDR3 coding DNA: TGTGCCATCAGTGCTAGTATGAACACTGAAGCTTTCTTT. Amino acids: CAISASMNTEAFF.

The genes are TRBV7-2 and TRBJ1-1; 8 bases are a match to TRBD2. The end of the DNA is better explained by TRBJ2-1, so the J call may be wrong. The CDR3 has 15 residues. Germline CDR1 SGHTA, CDR2 FQGNSA. CDR3: CASSISGNSYNEQFF. The CDR3 DNA sequence: TGTGCCAGCAGCATTAGCGGGAACTCCTACAATGAGCAGTTCTTC.

This clonotype came up many times. The chain recombines TRBV11-1 with TRBJ1-2, with a weak D call TRBD1 (5 bases). This CDR3 spans 14 amino acids. Trimming cost V 5 bases and J 0 bases, with 10 bases left between them. CDR1 SGHAT and CDR2 FQDESV come from the germline V gene (reference sequence). The CDR3 DNA follows: TGTGCCAGCAGCCACCAGACAGCTAACTATGGCTACACCTTC. Amino acid sequence: CASSHQTANYGYTF.

Turning to this clonotype: Possible read error: a much larger clone is one base away. The genes are TRBV5-6 and TRBJ1-1; D might be TRBD1 (6 bases). Trimming took 3 bases from V and 4 from J, leaving 13 bases between them. This CDR3 region has 14 residues. CDR1 and CDR2 (germline): SGHDT, YYEEEE. CDR3 DNA: TGTGCCAGCAGCTCAGGGGACAAGGGCACTGAAGCTTTCTTT. Its protein is CASSSGDKGTEAFF. Drawing the rest from reference TRBV5-6 and TRBJ1-1, the complete variable domain is DAGVTQSPTHLIKTRGQQVTLRCSPKSGHDTVSWYQQALGQGPQFIFQYYEEEERQRGNFPDRFSGHQFPNYSSELNVNALLLGDSALYLCASSSGDKGTEAFFGQGTRLTVV.

J is TRBJ1-3 and V is TRBV7-2; D may be TRBD1 (5 bases). V gave up 4 bases and J gave up 2 bases, with 18 bases separating them. Germline lookup yields CDR1 SGHTA and CDR2 FQGNSA. This CDR3 has 17 residues. CDR3 nucleotide sequence: TGTGCCAGCAGCTGGTTCAATTCCAGGGTTCCTGGAAACACCATATATTTT. Translated: CASSWFNSRVPGNTIYF.

This clonotype has a count of ten or more. The rearrangement joins TRBV6-5 to TRBJ1-1; D gene unclear. The V and J ends lost 5 bases and 1 base respectively, with 8 bases between them. The CDR3 spans 13 residues. Looked up from germline, CDR1 is MNHEY and CDR2 is SVGAGI. In DNA form, the CDR3 reads TGTGCCAGCAGTCCTGACTCGAACACTGAAGCTTTCTTT. As protein: CASSPDSNTEAFF.

The J gene is TRBJ2-7, the V gene TRBV3-1; the match to TRBD2 covers 14 bases. Losses at the gene ends were 4 bases for V and 0 bases for J; bases not matched to a gene: 5. The CDR3 is 17 residues long. CDR1 is LGHDT, CDR2 YNNKEL, per germline (reference sequence). CDR3 in amino acids: CASSPGLAGGGSYEQYF. The CDR3, as DNA: TGTGCCAGCAGCCCCGGACTAGCGGGAGGAGGCTCCTACGAGCAGTACTTC.

This clonotype was seen more than once but under ten times. The rearrangement uses TRBV6-1 and TRBJ2-7; TRBD1 agrees at 8 bases. The CDR3 length is 14 residues. Trimming at V came to 8 bases and at J to 4 bases, leaving 10 bases not matched to a gene. Germline CDR1 MNHNS, CDR2 SASEGT. This chain's CDR3 is CASSGQAYGYEQYF. DNA for the CDR3: TGTGCCAGCTCGGGACAGGCCTACGGGTACGAGCAGTACTTC.

V gene TRBV24-1 combines with J gene TRBJ1-2, with a weak D call TRBD1 (6 bases). V lost 3 bases and J 7 bases, leaving 11 bases between the germline ends. Germline assignment: CDR1 KGHDR and CDR2 SFDVKD. The CDR3 has 13 residues. The CDR3 spells CATSDPKGGGYTF. CDR3 DNA: TGTGCCACCAGTGATCCTAAGGGGGGTGGCTACACCTTC.

This chain joins TRBV10-3 and TRBJ1-4; D gene unclear. CDR3 length: 14 residues. The germline V gene encodes CDR1 ENHRY and CDR2 SYGVKD. V was clipped by 2 bases and J by 3 bases, with 7 bases between them. CDR3 nucleotides: TGTGCCATCAGTGAGGGGCAGCCTAATGAAAAACTGTTTTTT. This sequence encodes CAISEGQPNEKLFF.

There are many counts of this clonotype. V usage is TRBV12-3 or TRBV12-4 and J usage is TRBJ2-7, with D possibly being TRBD1 (6 bases). Trimming removed 1 base at V and 6 bases at J, with 10 bases between. The CDR3 extends over 13 amino acids. CDR3 DNA: TGTGCCAGCAGTTTAGTCTTCAGGGGCGAGCAGTACTTC. Translating gives CASSLVFRGEQYF.

This chain connects TRBV15 to TRBJ1-1; D not certain. Per the germline V gene, CDR1 is LNHNV and CDR2 is YYDKDF (reference sequence). Between the trimmed V and J ends, which lost 10 bases and 1 base, there was a span of 16 bases. This CDR3 region has 14 residues. CDR3 sequence (DNA): TGTGCCAGCTCATCCGCCTGGGGGAACACTGAAGCTTTCTTT. Its protein product is CASSSAWGNTEAFF.

This clonotype came up a few times. The chain has TRBV14 and TRBJ2-2, with D possibly being TRBD1 (5 bases). V lost 4 bases to trimming and J lost 2 bases, with 20 bases between them. This CDR3 has 18 amino acids. From germline, CDR1 is SGHDN and CDR2 FVKESK. The DNA for the CDR3 is TGTGCCAGCAGCCGTTGGGCAGTCCAGGACATAAACACCGGGGAGCTGTTTTTT. It translates to CASSRWAVQDINTGELFF.

This clonotype was seen at least ten times. This sequence joins TRBV7-9 and TRBJ1-2; D not resolved. Germline V gives CDR1 SEHNR, CDR2 FQNEAQ (reference sequence). V was cut by 1 base and J by 8 bases, with 8 bases left in between. This CDR3 has 12 residues. The CDR3 reads CASSLDQTGYTF. In DNA form, the CDR3 reads TGTGCCAGCAGCTTAGATCAGACGGGCTACACCTTC.

This chain links TRBV19 with TRBJ2-3; 14 bases line up with TRBD2. The CDR3 is 17 amino acids. Germline-derived CDR1 and CDR2 are LNHDA and SQIVND (reference sequence). Trimming at V came to 5 bases and at J to 3 bases, leaving 7 bases not matched to a gene. DNA of the CDR3: TGTGCCAGTAGTTACGGGACTAGCGGGAGACTGACAGATACGCAGTATTTT. Its protein is CASSYGTSGRLTDTQYF.

The table lists this clonotype with many counts. The chain couples TRBV7-9 to TRBJ1-1; D uncertain. Germline loops: CDR1 SEHNR, CDR2 FQNEAQ (reference sequence). The CDR3 length is 11 residues. V was pared by 6 bases and J by 11 bases, with 13 bases between. The CDR3 DNA reads TGTGCCAGCAGAAGGAGCCGCCAGGCTTTCTTT. This sequence encodes CASRRSRQAFF.

In this sample, this clonotype turned up many times. V usage is TRBV2 and J usage is TRBJ1-2; 9 positions agree with TRBD1. Germline CDR1 SNHLY, CDR2 FYNNEI. V was pared by 5 bases and J by 8 bases, with 6 bases of the junction left unmatched. The CDR3 spans 13 residues. The CDR3 here is CASSRDRVEGYTF. The DNA for the CDR3 is TGTGCCAGCAGTCGGGACAGGGTGGAAGGCTACACCTTC.

V usage is TRBV3-1 and J usage is TRBJ1-3; D not certain. The CDR3 totals 13 residues. CDR1 is LGHDT, CDR2 YNNKEL, per germline (reference sequence). Trimming took off 2 bases at V and 3 bases at J, with 5 bases between the two ends. CDR3: CASSQLGGNTIYF. The CDR3 nucleotides read TGTGCCAGCAGCCAACTAGGTGGAAACACCATATATTTT. The full variable domain, rest sourced from reference TRBV3-1 and TRBJ1-3, is DTAVSQTPKYLVTQMGNDKSIKCEQNLGHDTMYWYKQDSKKFLKIMFSYNNKELIINETVPNRFSPKSPDKAHLNLHINSLELGDSAVYFCASSQLGGNTIYFGEGSWLTVV.

Turning to this clonotype: A junction boundary mismatches the germline segment, possibly from a read error. The J gene is TRBJ1-2, the V gene TRBV2; D is undetermined. This CDR3 has 14 amino acids. Germline-derived CDR1 and CDR2 are SNHLY and FYNNEI. CDR3 nucleotides: TGTGCCAGCTCGAGAGGAGGCTTGGGCTATGACTACACCTTC. Its protein is CASSRGGLGYDYTF.

Comment on this clonotype: A much larger clone is a single base away; this may be a read error. The chain joins TRBV10-3 to TRBJ1-2; TRBD1 aligns across 7 bases. V lost 10 bases to trimming and J lost 6 bases; unmatched junction nucleotides: 8. CDR3 length: 12 residues. The germline V gene encodes CDR1 ENHRY and CDR2 SYGVKD. CDR3 residues: CASRGVADGYTF. DNA for the CDR3: TGTGCCAGCAGGGGGGTGGCGGATGGCTACACCTTC.

The gene calls are TRBV29-1 and TRBJ1-1; D is ambiguous. Trimming stripped 3 bases from V and 0 bases from J, with 8 bases between. Looked up from germline, CDR1 is SQVTM and CDR2 is ANQGSEA. This CDR3 has 13 amino acids. CDR3 DNA: TGCAGCGTTGAGCAAGACATGAACACTGAAGCTTTCTTT. It encodes CSVEQDMNTEAFF.